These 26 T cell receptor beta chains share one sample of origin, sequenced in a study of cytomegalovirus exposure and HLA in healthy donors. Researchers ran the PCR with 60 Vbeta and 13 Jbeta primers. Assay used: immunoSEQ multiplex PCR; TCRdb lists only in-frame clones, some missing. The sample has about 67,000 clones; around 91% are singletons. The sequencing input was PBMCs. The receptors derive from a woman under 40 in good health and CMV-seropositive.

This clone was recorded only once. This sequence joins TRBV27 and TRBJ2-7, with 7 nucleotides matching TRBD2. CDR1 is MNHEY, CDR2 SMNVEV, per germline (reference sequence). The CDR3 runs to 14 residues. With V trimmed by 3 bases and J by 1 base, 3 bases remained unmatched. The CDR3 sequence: CASSFGGRSYEQYF. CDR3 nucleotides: TGTGCCAGCAGTTTCGGGGGGAGGTCCTACGAGCAGTACTTC.

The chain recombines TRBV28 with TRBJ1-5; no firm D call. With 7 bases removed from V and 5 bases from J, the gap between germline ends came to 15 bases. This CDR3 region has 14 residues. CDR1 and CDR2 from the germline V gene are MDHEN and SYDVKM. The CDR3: CASTFSGADQPQHF. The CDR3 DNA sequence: TGTGCCAGCACCTTCTCCGGAGCGGATCAGCCCCAGCATTTT.

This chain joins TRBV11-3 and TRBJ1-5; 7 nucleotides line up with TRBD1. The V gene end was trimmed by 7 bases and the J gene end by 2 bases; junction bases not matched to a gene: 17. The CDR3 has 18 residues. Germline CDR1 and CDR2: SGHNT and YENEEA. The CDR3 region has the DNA TGTGCCAGCACCCAGCCAGAGGGTGTGCAGGGGGGCAATCAGCCCCAGCATTTT. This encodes CASTQPEGVQGGNQPQHF. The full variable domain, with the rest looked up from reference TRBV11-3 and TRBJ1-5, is EAGVVQSPRYKIIEKKQPVAFWCNPISGHNTLYWYLQNLGQGPELLIRYENEEAVDDSQLPKDRFSAERLKGVDSTLKIQPAELGDSAVYLCASTQPEGVQGGNQPQHFGDGTRLSIL.

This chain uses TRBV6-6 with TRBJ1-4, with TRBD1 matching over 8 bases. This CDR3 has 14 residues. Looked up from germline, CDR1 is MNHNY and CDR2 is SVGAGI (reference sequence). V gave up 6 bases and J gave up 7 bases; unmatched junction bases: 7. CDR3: CASSIDRGGEKLFF. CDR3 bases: TGTGCCAGCAGCATAGACAGGGGAGGTGAAAAACTGTTTTTT.

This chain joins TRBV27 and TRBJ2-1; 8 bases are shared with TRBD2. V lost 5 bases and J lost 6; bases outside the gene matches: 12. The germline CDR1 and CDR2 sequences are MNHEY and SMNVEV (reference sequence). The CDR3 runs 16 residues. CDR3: CASSPFQRENGNEQFF. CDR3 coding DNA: TGTGCCAGCAGTCCATTTCAGCGGGAGAACGGCAATGAGCAGTTCTTC.

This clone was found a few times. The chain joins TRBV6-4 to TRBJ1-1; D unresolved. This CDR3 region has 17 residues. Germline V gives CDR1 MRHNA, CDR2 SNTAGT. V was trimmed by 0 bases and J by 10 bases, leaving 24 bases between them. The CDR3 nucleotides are TGTGCCAGCAGTGACTCGAGAGGGATCCTCTCTTGCACCGGAGCTTTCTTT. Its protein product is CASSDSRGILSCTGAFF.

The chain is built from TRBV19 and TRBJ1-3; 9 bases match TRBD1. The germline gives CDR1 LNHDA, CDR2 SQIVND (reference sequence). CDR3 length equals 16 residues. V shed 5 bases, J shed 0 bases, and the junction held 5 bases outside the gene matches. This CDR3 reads CASSPDRGDSGNTIYF. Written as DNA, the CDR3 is TGTGCCAGTAGTCCTGACAGGGGGGACTCTGGAAACACCATATATTTT.

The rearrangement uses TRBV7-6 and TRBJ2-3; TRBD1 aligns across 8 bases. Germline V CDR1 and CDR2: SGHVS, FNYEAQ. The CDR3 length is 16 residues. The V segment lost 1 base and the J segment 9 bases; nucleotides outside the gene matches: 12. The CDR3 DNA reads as TGTGCCAGCAGCTTAGGTCAGGACAGGGTCAGTCGGACGCAGTATTTT. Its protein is CASSLGQDRVSRTQYF.

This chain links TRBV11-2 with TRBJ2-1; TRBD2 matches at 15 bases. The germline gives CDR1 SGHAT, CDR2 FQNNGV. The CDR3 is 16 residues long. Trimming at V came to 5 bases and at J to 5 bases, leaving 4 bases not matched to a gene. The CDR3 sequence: CASSQGLAGGHNEQFF. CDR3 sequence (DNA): TGTGCCAGCAGCCAGGGACTAGCGGGAGGTCACAATGAGCAGTTCTTC.

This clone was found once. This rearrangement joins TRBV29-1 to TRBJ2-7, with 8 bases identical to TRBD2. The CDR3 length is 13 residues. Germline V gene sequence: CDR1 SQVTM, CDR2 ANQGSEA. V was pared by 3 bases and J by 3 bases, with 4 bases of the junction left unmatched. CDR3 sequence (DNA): TGCAGCGTTGACGGGGGGGCGGACTACGAGCAGTACTTC. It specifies CSVDGGADYEQYF.

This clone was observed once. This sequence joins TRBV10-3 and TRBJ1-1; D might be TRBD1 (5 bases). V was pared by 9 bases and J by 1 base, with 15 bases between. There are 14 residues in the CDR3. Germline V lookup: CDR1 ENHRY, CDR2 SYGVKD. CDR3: CAIQGSVGNTEAFF. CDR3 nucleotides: TGTGCCATTCAGGGTTCCGTCGGGAACACTGAAGCTTTCTTT.

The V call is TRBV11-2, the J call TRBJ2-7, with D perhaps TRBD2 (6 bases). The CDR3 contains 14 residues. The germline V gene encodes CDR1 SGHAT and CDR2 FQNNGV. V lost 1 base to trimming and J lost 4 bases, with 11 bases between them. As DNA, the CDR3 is TGTGCCAGCAGCTTAGTGGGTAGCGGATACGAGCAGTACTTC. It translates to CASSLVGSGYEQYF.

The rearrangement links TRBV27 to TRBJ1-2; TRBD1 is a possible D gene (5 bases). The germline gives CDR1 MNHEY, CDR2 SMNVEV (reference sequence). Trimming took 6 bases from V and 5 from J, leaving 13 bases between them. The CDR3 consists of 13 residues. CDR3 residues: CASSRGRGYGYTF. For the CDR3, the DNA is TGTGCCAGCAGCCGCGGGAGGGGTTATGGCTACACCTTC.

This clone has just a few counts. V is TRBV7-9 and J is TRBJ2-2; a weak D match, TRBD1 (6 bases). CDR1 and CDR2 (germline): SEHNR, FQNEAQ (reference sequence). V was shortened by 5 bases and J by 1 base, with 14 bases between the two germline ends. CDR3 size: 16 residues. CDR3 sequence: CASSAPQGMNTGELFF. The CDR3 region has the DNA TGTGCCAGCAGCGCCCCACAGGGAATGAACACCGGGGAGCTGTTTTTT.

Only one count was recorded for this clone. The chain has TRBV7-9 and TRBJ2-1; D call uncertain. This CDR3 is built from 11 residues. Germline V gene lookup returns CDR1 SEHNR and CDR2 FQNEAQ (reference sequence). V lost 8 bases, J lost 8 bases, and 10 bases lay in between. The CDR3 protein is CASSWLDEQFF. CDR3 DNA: TGTGCCAGCTCTTGGCTGGATGAGCAGTTCTTC. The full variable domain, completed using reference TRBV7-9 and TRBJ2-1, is DTGVSQNPRHKITKRGQNVTFRCDPISEHNRLYWYRQTLGQGPEFLTYFQNEAQLEKSRLLSDRFSAERPKGSFSTLEIQRTEQGDSAMYLCASSWLDEQFFGPGTRLTVL.

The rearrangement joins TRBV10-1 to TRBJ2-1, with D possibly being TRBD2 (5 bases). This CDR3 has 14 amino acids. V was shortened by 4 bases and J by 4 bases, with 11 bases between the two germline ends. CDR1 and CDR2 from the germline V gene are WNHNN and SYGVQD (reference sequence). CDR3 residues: CASSGDGIYNEQFF. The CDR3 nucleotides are TGCGCCAGCAGTGGTGACGGGATTTACAATGAGCAGTTCTTC.

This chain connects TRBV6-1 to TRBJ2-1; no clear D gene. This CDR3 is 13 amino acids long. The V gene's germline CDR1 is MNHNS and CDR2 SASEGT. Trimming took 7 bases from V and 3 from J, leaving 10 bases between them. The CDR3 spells CASKVSSYNEQFF. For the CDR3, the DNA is TGTGCCAGCAAGGTTAGCAGCTACAATGAGCAGTTCTTC.

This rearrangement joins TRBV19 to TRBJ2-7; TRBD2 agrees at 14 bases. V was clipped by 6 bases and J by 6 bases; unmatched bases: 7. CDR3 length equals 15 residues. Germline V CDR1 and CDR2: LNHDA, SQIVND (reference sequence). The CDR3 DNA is TGTGCCAGTAGCAGGGGACTAGCGGGAGTCCTCGAGCAGTACTTC. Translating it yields CASSRGLAGVLEQYF.

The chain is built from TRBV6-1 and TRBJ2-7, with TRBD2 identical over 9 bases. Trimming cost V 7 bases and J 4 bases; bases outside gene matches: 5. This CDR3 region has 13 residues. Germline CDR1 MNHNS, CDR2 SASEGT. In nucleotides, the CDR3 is TGTGCCAGCACTCTAGCGGGACCGTACGAGCAGTACTTC. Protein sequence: CASTLAGPYEQYF.

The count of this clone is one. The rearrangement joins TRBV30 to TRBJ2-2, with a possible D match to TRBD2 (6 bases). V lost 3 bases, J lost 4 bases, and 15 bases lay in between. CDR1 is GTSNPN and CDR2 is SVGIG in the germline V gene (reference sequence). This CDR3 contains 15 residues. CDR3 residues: CAWRFGTGVTGELFF. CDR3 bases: TGTGCCTGGAGGTTCGGGACGGGGGTCACCGGGGAGCTGTTTTTT.

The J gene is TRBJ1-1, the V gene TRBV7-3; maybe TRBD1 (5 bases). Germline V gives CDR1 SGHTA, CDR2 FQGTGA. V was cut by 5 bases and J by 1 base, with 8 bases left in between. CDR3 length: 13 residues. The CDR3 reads CASSRQSNTEAFF. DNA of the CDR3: TGTGCCAGCAGCCGACAGTCGAACACTGAAGCTTTCTTT.

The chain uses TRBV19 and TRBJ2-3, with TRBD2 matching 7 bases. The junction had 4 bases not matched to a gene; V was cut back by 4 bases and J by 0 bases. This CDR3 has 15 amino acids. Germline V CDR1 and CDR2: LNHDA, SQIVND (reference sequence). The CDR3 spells CASSTLGLSTDTQYF. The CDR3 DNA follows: TGTGCCAGTAGTACCCTGGGACTAAGCACAGATACGCAGTATTTT.

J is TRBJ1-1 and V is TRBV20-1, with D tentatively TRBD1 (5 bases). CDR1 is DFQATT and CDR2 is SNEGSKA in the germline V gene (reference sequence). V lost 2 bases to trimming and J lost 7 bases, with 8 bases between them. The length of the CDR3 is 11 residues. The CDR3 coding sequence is TGCAGTGCTAGACAGACAGATGAAGCTTTCTTT. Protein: CSARQTDEAFF.

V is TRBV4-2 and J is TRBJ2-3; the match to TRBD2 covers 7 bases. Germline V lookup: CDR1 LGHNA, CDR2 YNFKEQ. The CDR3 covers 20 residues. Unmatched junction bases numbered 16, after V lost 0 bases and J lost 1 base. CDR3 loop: CASSQDKFAWEGRGTDTQYF. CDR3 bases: TGTGCCAGCAGCCAAGATAAGTTTGCGTGGGAGGGCAGGGGCACAGATACGCAGTATTTT.

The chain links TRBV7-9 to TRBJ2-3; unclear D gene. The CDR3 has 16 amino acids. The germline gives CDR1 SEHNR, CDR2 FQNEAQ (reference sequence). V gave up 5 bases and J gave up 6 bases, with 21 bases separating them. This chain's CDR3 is CASSPTRLQSGDTQYF. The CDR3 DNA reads TGTGCCAGCAGCCCCACCAGACTTCAAAGTGGGGATACGCAGTATTTT.

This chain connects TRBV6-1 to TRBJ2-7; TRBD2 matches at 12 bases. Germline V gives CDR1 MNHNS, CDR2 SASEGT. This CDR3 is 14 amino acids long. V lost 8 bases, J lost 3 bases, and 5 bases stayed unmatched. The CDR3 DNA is TGTGCCAGCCGACTAGCGGGAGAAAGCTACGAGCAGTACTTC. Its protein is CASRLAGESYEQYF.